The source of this TCR beta chain is a study of OX40 agonist ivuxolimab in advanced cancers. V lost 8 bases, J lost 2 bases, and 13 bases lay in between. The CDR3 runs to 15 residues. Germline V lookup: CDR1 LNHDA, CDR2 SQIVND (reference sequence). Method: immunoSEQ multiplex PCR; TCRdb's copy keeps in-frame clones and lacks some. The sample records tens of thousands of clones, approximately 90% being singletons. The sample here was CD4+ or CD8+ T cells sorted from blood, taken in a trial of the OX40 agonist ivuxolimab. This receptor was taken from an adult with an advanced solid tumor such as melanoma, head and neck, liver or kidney cancer. This chain connects TRBV19 to TRBJ2-6; either TRBD1 or TRBD2 may supply D (5 bases each). Here the CDR3 reads CASSRGSAGANVLTF. As DNA, the CDR3 is TGTGCCAGTTCTCGGGGCTCGGCTGGGGCCAACGTCCTGACTTTC.